This TCR beta chain is from a study of identical twins. TCRdb used MiXCR to reprocess the 5' RACE reads, holding one entry per CDR3 protein. Here the sample spans about 1.7 million distinct CDR3 sequences, about 32% being singletons. This clonotype was seen more than once but under ten times. CDR1 and CDR2 from the germline V gene are SEHNR and FQNEAQ (reference sequence). There are 17 residues in the CDR3. Material: cord blood. The chain links TRBV7-9 to TRBJ2-1; 12 nucleotides line up with TRBD2. With the DNA end fitting TRBJ2-7 better, the J assignment may be wrong. This receptor was obtained from a newborn girl in good health. The CDR3, as DNA: TGTGCCAGCAGCCCCAAAGGACTAGCGGGACCCTACAATGAGCAGTACTTC. Translating it yields CASSPKGLAGPYNEQYF.